The 21 T cell receptor beta chains below all came from one sample that was sequenced in a study of blood T cell repertoires in COVID-19. Profiling relied on immunoSEQ multiplex PCR, and the TCRdb table lists in-frame clones only, not all of them. Here the sample spans about 97,000 clones, around 73% being singletons. Specimen: peripheral blood. These receptors were taken from a man in his 60s with active or convalescent COVID-19.

This chain connects TRBV6-1 to TRBJ1-1; 10 bases align to TRBD1. The germline CDR1 and CDR2 sequences are MNHNS and SASEGT. This CDR3 contains 18 residues. V lost 1 base to trimming and J lost 4 bases; unmatched junction nucleotides: 12. The CDR3 DNA is TGTGCCAGCAGTGAAGGGTATCTTAGGACAGGGGGTGGCACTGAAGCTTTCTTT. It encodes CASSEGYLRTGGGTEAFF.

This clone was observed a handful of times. The chain links TRBV12-3 or TRBV12-4 to TRBJ1-6; D unresolved. Trimming removed 3 bases at V and 9 bases at J, with 9 bases between. The CDR3 covers 13 residues. The CDR3 DNA sequence: TGTGCCAGCAGTTTCAATGAGGGTTCACCCCTCCACTTT. Translation: CASSFNEGSPLHF.

The chain links TRBV6-5 to TRBJ1-1; D call uncertain. The V end was cut by 0 bases, the J end by 7 bases, with 9 bases between. The CDR3 loop spans 13 amino acids. Germline V gene data show CDR1 as MNHEY and CDR2 as SVGAGI. The CDR3 region is CASSYSMAGEAFF. The CDR3 DNA reads as TGTGCCAGCAGTTACTCGATGGCGGGTGAAGCTTTCTTT.

This clone was detected only once. This sequence joins TRBV24-1 and TRBJ2-2, with a weak D call TRBD1 (6 bases). Germline V gives CDR1 KGHDR, CDR2 SFDVKD. This CDR3 is 13 amino acids long. V lost 9 bases to trimming and J lost 4 bases, with 11 bases between them. The CDR3 is CATGDTVTGELFF. CDR3 in DNA: TGTGCCACCGGGGACACCGTCACCGGGGAGCTGTTTTTT.

The chain employs TRBV6-2 or TRBV6-3 and TRBJ2-7; 7 bases agree with TRBD1. V shed 0 bases and J 3 bases; nucleotides not matched to a gene: 2. Germline-derived CDR1 and CDR2 are MNHEY and SVGEGT. The CDR3 covers 14 residues. The CDR3 coding sequence is TGTGCCAGCAGTTACTCGGGACAGTTCTACGAGCAGTACGTC. Amino acids: CASSYSGQFYEQYV.

V usage is TRBV4-1 and J usage is TRBJ2-3; 8 bases agree with TRBD1. This CDR3 is built from 17 residues. V shed 2 bases and J 5 bases; nucleotides not matched to a gene: 12. Germline CDR1 reads MGHRA; CDR2 reads YSYEKL. The CDR3 DNA is TGCGCCAGCAGCCAATTTCTCCCGGGACAGGTTCAAGATACGCAGTATTTT. Amino acid sequence: CASSQFLPGQVQDTQYF.

The chain combines TRBV18 with TRBJ2-5; 8 bases fit TRBD2. This CDR3 spans 14 amino acids. V gave up 6 bases and J gave up 5 bases; unmatched junction bases: 8. CDR1 KGHSH and CDR2 LQKENI come from the germline V gene. DNA for the CDR3: TGTGCCAGCTCCAGAGCGGGAGCCGGGGAGACCCAGTACTTC. This gives the protein CASSRAGAGETQYF.

The gene calls are TRBV7-2 and TRBJ1-1, with D possibly matching TRBD1 (5 bases). The CDR3 contains 15 residues. CDR1 is SGHTA and CDR2 is FQGNSA in the germline V gene. V lost 5 bases and J 0 bases, leaving 13 bases between the germline ends. As DNA, the CDR3 is TGTGCCAGCAGCCTGGGGCAGAACATGAACACTGAAGCTTTCTTT. Residues: CASSLGQNMNTEAFF.

The chain carries TRBV5-6 and TRBJ2-7; 7 bases are shared with TRBD2. Germline values: CDR1 SGHDT, CDR2 YYEEEE. CDR3 length: 13 amino acids. The trim removed 5 bases at V and 3 bases at J, leaving 5 bases unmatched. CDR3 nucleotides: TGTGCCAGCAGTCCCAGCGGGGTCTACGAGCAGTACGTC. This codes for CASSPSGVYEQYV.

The J gene is TRBJ1-5, the V gene TRBV5-6; TRBD1 matches at 9 bases. This CDR3 has 15 residues. The germline V gene has CDR1 SGHDT and CDR2 YYEEEE. V gave up 3 bases and J gave up 7 bases; unmatched junction bases: 8. The DNA for the CDR3 is TGTGCCAGCAGCTGGGGACAGGGTAAAGGACAGCCCCAGCATTTT. This translates into CASSWGQGKGQPQHF.

The chain joins TRBV5-1 to TRBJ1-3, with D possibly being TRBD1 (5 bases). CDR1 SGHRS and CDR2 YFSETQ come from the germline V gene. CDR3 length: 16 amino acids. Trimming cost V 7 bases and J 9 bases, with 26 bases left between them. The chain's CDR3 is CASSFLQVEDRGTIYF. The CDR3 DNA reads TGCGCCAGCTCGTTCTTACAGGTCGAGGATCGAGGCACCATATATTTT.

This clone came up a few times. The rearrangement links TRBV19 to TRBJ2-4, with D possibly TRBD1 on 6 matching bases. V was shortened by 4 bases and J by 0 bases, with 13 bases between the two germline ends. This CDR3 is 16 amino acids long. Germline V gene data show CDR1 as LNHDA and CDR2 as SQIVND (reference sequence). The CDR3 spells CASSTIPRGAKNIQYF. The CDR3 region has the DNA TGTGCCAGTAGTACGATCCCCAGGGGAGCCAAAAACATTCAGTACTTC.

This clone was counted a single time. CDR3 nucleotide sequence: TGCGCCAGCAGCCGCATTACGGGACAGAACAATGAGCAGTTCTTC. This encodes CASSRITGQNNEQFF. This chain uses TRBV4-1 with TRBJ2-1; 7 nucleotides agree with TRBD1. The CDR3 totals 15 residues. V shed 4 bases and J 5 bases; nucleotides not matched to a gene: 8. Germline V lookup: CDR1 MGHRA, CDR2 YSYEKL.

The chain uses TRBV5-6 and TRBJ1-6, with D maybe TRBD1 (6 bases). V dropped 4 bases and J dropped 8 bases, with 16 bases sitting between them. CDR3 size: 15 residues. The germline V gene encodes CDR1 SGHDT and CDR2 YYEEEE. The CDR3 protein is CASSVQQGWDSPLHF. The CDR3 coding sequence is TGTGCCAGCAGCGTGCAACAGGGTTGGGATTCACCCCTCCACTTT.

This chain connects TRBV19 to TRBJ2-2; possible D gene TRBD2, 5 bases. The CDR3 totals 14 residues. CDR1 and CDR2 (germline): LNHDA, SQIVND (reference sequence). Trimming removed 9 bases at V and 5 bases at J, with 16 bases between. CDR3 sequence (DNA): TGTGCCAGCTTTACGTCGGGCGGGACCGGGGAGCTGTTTTTT. Translation: CASFTSGGTGELFF.

This clone appeared once. This chain joins TRBV19 and TRBJ2-5, with 11 bases that match TRBD2. Germline V lookup: CDR1 LNHDA, CDR2 SQIVND (reference sequence). The CDR3 is made up of 16 amino acids. With V trimmed by 5 bases and J by 2 bases, 7 bases remained unmatched. The CDR3 sequence is CASSAIAGGPQETQYF. The CDR3 coding sequence is TGTGCCAGTAGTGCCATAGCGGGAGGGCCTCAAGAGACCCAGTACTTC.

The V and J genes are TRBV7-2 and TRBJ2-3; 8 bases match TRBD2. Germline V gene lookup returns CDR1 SGHTA and CDR2 FQGNSA. The CDR3 has 16 amino acids. V shed 5 bases and J 0 bases; nucleotides not matched to a gene: 7. The CDR3: CASSPRGGPSTDTQYF. CDR3 nucleotide sequence: TGTGCCAGCAGCCCCCGCGGGGGGCCTAGCACAGATACGCAGTATTTT.

In its sample, this clone was seen once. The chain has TRBV5-4 and TRBJ1-4; tentatively, D is TRBD1 (6 bases). With 1 base removed from V and 16 bases from J, the gap between germline ends came to 17 bases. CDR3 length equals 13 residues. CDR1 is SGHNT and CDR2 is YYREEE in the germline V gene (reference sequence). Here the CDR3 reads CASSLSSDRREFF. In DNA, the CDR3 is TGTGCCAGCAGCTTGTCATCGGACAGAAGGGAGTTTTTT.

Ten or more counts support this clone. The V call is TRBV5-4, the J call TRBJ1-2; 9 bases align to TRBD1. The CDR3 runs 15 residues. Germline CDR1 and CDR2: SGHNT and YYREEE (reference sequence). J lost 7 bases, V lost 0 bases, and 7 bases had no gene match. The CDR3 sequence is CASSLAGTGLPGYTF. CDR3 coding DNA: TGTGCCAGCAGCTTGGCCGGGACAGGGCTCCCTGGCTACACCTTC.

The chain uses TRBV2 and TRBJ1-4; D possibly corresponds to TRBD1 (5 bases). This CDR3 has 14 amino acids. Trimming took 8 bases from V and 8 from J, leaving 18 bases between them. Germline lookup yields CDR1 SNHLY and CDR2 FYNNEI. The CDR3, as DNA: TGTGCCAGCTCAGCGGGCCTAAGGGGAGAAAAACTGTTTTTT. The encoded protein is CASSAGLRGEKLFF.

The chain couples TRBV27 to TRBJ2-3; 12 nucleotides align to TRBD1. This CDR3 contains 17 residues. CDR1 is MNHEY, CDR2 SMNVEV, per germline (reference sequence). V shed 3 bases, J shed 4 bases, and the junction held 8 bases outside the gene matches. The CDR3 spells CASSLGTGTGGSDTQYF. DNA for the CDR3: TGTGCCAGCAGTTTGGGCACCGGGACAGGGGGCTCAGATACGCAGTATTTT.